Listed here are 18 T cell receptor beta chains from one sample, sequenced in a study of blood T cell repertoires in COVID-19. The protocol was immunoSEQ multiplex PCR, while the TCRdb copy is restricted to in-frame clones and leaves out a portion. The sample includes 150,000 to 200,000 clones, roughly 80% of them seen just once. Material: peripheral blood. Receptors were obtained from a man aged 55 to 70 with active or convalescent COVID-19.

The chain recombines TRBV5-4 with TRBJ1-6; 10 bases fit TRBD1. Trimming removed 3 bases from V and 10 bases from J; junction bases left unmatched: 7. The CDR3 extends over 15 amino acids. Germline V CDR1 and CDR2: SGHNT, YYREEE (reference sequence). This CDR3 is CASSSGTGVGSPLHF. The CDR3 nucleotides are TGTGCCAGCAGCTCGGGGACAGGGGTTGGGTCACCCCTCCACTTT.

The rearrangement uses TRBV27 and TRBJ2-7, with 12 bases matching TRBD2. The junction had 5 bases not matched to a gene; V was cut back by 6 bases and J by 2 bases. The germline gives CDR1 MNHEY, CDR2 SMNVEV (reference sequence). This CDR3 region has 15 residues. The CDR3: CASSRLAGDPYEQYF. The CDR3 nucleotides read TGTGCCAGCAGCAGACTAGCGGGAGACCCCTACGAGCAGTACTTC.

The chain carries TRBV9 and TRBJ1-5; tentative D call: TRBD1 (6 bases). Trimming removed 8 bases at V and 5 bases at J, with 8 bases between. Per germline, CDR1 SGDLS and CDR2 YYNGEE. This CDR3 region has 11 residues. For the CDR3, the DNA is TGTGCCAGATGGGGGCATCAGCCCCAGCATTTT. Encoded protein: CARWGHQPQHF.

This chain links TRBV5-6 with TRBJ1-1, with D maybe TRBD1 (6 bases). Germline assignment: CDR1 SGHDT and CDR2 YYEEEE. The CDR3 length is 15 residues. V dropped 0 bases and J dropped 1 base, with 10 bases sitting between them. The CDR3 loop reads CASSLVGGQNTEAFF. As DNA, the CDR3 is TGTGCCAGCAGCTTGGTCGGGGGGCAGAACACTGAAGCTTTCTTT.

The chain has TRBV5-1 and TRBJ1-1; 8 nucleotides agree with TRBD1. The CDR3 runs to 15 residues. CDR1 and CDR2 from the germline V gene are SGHRS and YFSETQ. The V segment lost 4 bases and the J segment 0 bases; nucleotides outside the gene matches: 5. The CDR3 is CASSLRTGLNTEAFF. The CDR3 coding sequence is TGCGCCAGCAGCCTGCGGACAGGGCTGAACACTGAAGCTTTCTTT.

The J gene is TRBJ2-7, the V gene TRBV30, with D maybe TRBD2 (5 bases). Per germline, CDR1 GTSNPN and CDR2 SVGIG (reference sequence). CDR3 size: 13 residues. Trimming cost V 0 bases and J 9 bases, with 15 bases left between them. CDR3 nucleotide sequence: TGTGCCTGGAGTGTAATGGGAGCTCCGGGGCAGTACTTC. Translating gives CAWSVMGAPGQYF.

This clone was recorded at least ten times. V gene TRBV10-1 combines with J gene TRBJ2-7, with 11 positions matching TRBD2. Germline CDR1 is WNHNN and CDR2 is SYGVQD (reference sequence). CDR3 length: 16 residues. V was clipped by 4 bases and J by 0 bases; unmatched bases: 5. DNA of the CDR3: TGCGCCAGCAGTGGGGGGGGACTAGCGGTCTCCTACGAGCAGTACTTC. It is translated as CASSGGGLAVSYEQYF.

The V call is TRBV7-2, the J call TRBJ2-3; a weak D match, TRBD1 (5 bases). The germline gives CDR1 SGHTA, CDR2 FQGNSA. Trimming took 5 bases from V and 7 from J, leaving 16 bases between them. The CDR3 has 14 amino acids. CDR3 coding DNA: TGTGCCAGCAGCCTAAGGTCCAGGACATATACGCAGTATTTT. It encodes CASSLRSRTYTQYF.

The V call is TRBV6-5, the J call TRBJ2-2, with D perhaps matching TRBD1 (7 bases). CDR3 length: 15 amino acids. The germline CDR1 and CDR2 sequences are MNHEY and SVGAGI. Trimming cost V 6 bases and J 4 bases, with 15 bases left between them. The CDR3 loop reads CASRDRVGGTGELFF. CDR3 nucleotides: TGTGCCAGCAGAGACAGGGTGGGGGGCACCGGGGAGCTGTTTTTT.

This chain uses TRBV6-1 with TRBJ2-5, with 9 bases identical to TRBD1. V lost 2 bases to trimming and J lost 5 bases; unmatched junction nucleotides: 9. Germline V lookup: CDR1 MNHNS, CDR2 SASEGT. The CDR3 consists of 16 residues. Here the CDR3 reads CASSELSWTGEETQYF. DNA for the CDR3: TGTGCCAGCAGTGAACTATCCTGGACAGGGGAGGAGACCCAGTACTTC.

This chain links TRBV4-1 with TRBJ2-5; D is unresolved. The V and J ends lost 0 bases and 2 bases respectively, with 13 bases between them. The CDR3 length is 16 residues. The germline gives CDR1 MGHRA, CDR2 YSYEKL. The CDR3 nucleotides are TGCGCCAGCAGCCAAGAAGGCAGCGTGGTACAAGAGACCCAGTACTTC. It is translated as CASSQEGSVVQETQYF.

This clone was picked up many times. The rearrangement joins TRBV6-8 to TRBJ2-1, with 7 bases lining up with TRBD2. Germline V gene data show CDR1 as MNHGY and CDR2 as SAAAGT. The CDR3 length is 16 residues. With 10 bases clipped from V and 6 bases from J, the junction kept 18 bases outside the gene matches. The CDR3 sequence is CAKRPLPGGPCNEQFF. The CDR3 DNA reads as TGTGCCAAGCGCCCCCTCCCGGGAGGCCCTTGCAATGAGCAGTTCTTC.

CDR3 bases: TGCGCCAGCAGCCAAACCTCGACAGAAAAACTGTTTTTT. Residues: CASSQTSTEKLFF. The chain carries TRBV5-1 and TRBJ1-4; no clear D. Germline V CDR1 and CDR2: SGHRS, YFSETQ. The CDR3 length is 13 residues. Trimming removed 4 bases from V and 8 bases from J, with 12 bases in between.

The chain combines TRBV27 with TRBJ2-5, with D perhaps matching TRBD2 (5 bases). In germline, CDR1 is MNHEY, CDR2 SMNVEV (reference sequence). V was cut by 8 bases and J by 5 bases, with 12 bases left in between. The CDR3 contains 12 residues. The CDR3 DNA follows: TGTGCCAGCGGACTGAATTCGGAGACCCAGTACTTC. Translated, it gives CASGLNSETQYF.

The J gene is TRBJ2-3, the V gene TRBV9, with a tentative D call TRBD2 (6 bases). This CDR3 contains 15 residues. V lost 4 bases, J lost 2 bases, and 14 bases lay in between. Germline V gives CDR1 SGDLS, CDR2 YYNGEE. CDR3 loop: CASSRAGPHTDTQYF. The CDR3 bases are TGTGCCAGCAGCCGAGCGGGCCCACACACAGATACGCAGTATTTT.

The V and J genes are TRBV19 and TRBJ1-5; the match to TRBD1 covers 8 bases. Germline V gene sequence: CDR1 LNHDA, CDR2 SQIVND (reference sequence). Germline trimming cut 10 bases from V and 7 bases from J; bases unmatched to any gene: 6. This CDR3 spans 12 amino acids. CDR3 protein: CATLGDRQPQHF. The CDR3 DNA is TGTGCCACCCTGGGGGACAGGCAGCCCCAGCATTTT.

The J gene is TRBJ2-5, the V gene TRBV5-1, with D unresolved. The germline V gene encodes CDR1 SGHRS and CDR2 YFSETQ. The CDR3 extends over 14 amino acids. Trimming removed 1 base from V and 1 base from J, with 8 bases in between. The CDR3 DNA reads as TGCGCCAGCAGCTTGAATGACTTCCAAGAGACCCAGTACTTC. Encoded protein: CASSLNDFQETQYF.

The chain has TRBV11-2 and TRBJ2-3; 11 positions agree with TRBD2. Germline lookup yields CDR1 SGHAT and CDR2 FQNNGV. The length of the CDR3 is 16 residues. Germline trimming cut 2 bases from V and 0 bases from J; bases unmatched to any gene: 1. This CDR3 is CASSLWTSGSTDTQYF. In DNA form, the CDR3 reads TGTGCCAGCAGCTTATGGACTAGCGGGAGCACAGATACGCAGTATTTT.